The clone carrying this T cell receptor beta chain was counted a few times. The antigen is not known. This sample stems from a study of T cells in Graves' hyperthyroidism and ophthalmopathy. Findings and caveats of the study: Ophthalmopathy was model-predicted a median about 6.9 months pre-onset.

Germline-derived CDR1 and CDR2 are LNHDA and SQIVND (reference sequence). This CDR3 comprises 17 residues. The germline V and J ends were trimmed by 5 bases and 1 base, with 17 bases remaining between them. Not enrolled were patients with uncontrolled infection, other autoimmune disease, pregnancy or lactation. Using more than 8 ml of fresh peripheral blood, PBMCs were prepared. The CDR3 regions of TCR beta were amplified from RNA transcripts. During a first-round RT-PCR of the TCR CDR3, the HTBI primer set was used. Using its own MiXCR run on the multiplex PCR reads, TCRdb lists one record per CDR3 protein. The sample lists some 550,000 distinct CDR3 sequences, about a fifth occurring once.

This chain joins TRBV19 and TRBJ2-2; either TRBD1 or TRBD2 may supply D (5 bases each). The sequence derives from a man aged 18 to 30 with Graves' hyperthyroidism. The specimen sequenced was blood. CDR3 DNA sequence: TGTGCCAGTAGTTGGACCTTGGGGGACCTGAACACCGGGGAGCTGTTTTTT. Translated, it gives CASSWTLGDLNTGELFF.